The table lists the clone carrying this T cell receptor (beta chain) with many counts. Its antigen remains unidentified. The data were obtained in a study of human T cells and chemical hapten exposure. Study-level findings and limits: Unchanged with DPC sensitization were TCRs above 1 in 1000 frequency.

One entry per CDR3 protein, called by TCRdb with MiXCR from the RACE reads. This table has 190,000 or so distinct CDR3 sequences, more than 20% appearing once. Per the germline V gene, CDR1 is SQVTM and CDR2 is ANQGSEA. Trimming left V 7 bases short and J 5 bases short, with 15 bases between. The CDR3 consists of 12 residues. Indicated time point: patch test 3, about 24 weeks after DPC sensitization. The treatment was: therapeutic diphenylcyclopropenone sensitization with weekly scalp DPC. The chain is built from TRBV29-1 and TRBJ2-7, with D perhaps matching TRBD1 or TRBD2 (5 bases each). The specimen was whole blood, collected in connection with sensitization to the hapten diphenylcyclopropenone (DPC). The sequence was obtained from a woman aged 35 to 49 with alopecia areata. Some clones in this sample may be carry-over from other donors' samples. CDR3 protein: CSGLGGRHEQYF. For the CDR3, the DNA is TGCAGCGGTCTTGGGGGAAGGCACGAGCAGTACTTC.